This T cell receptor (beta chain) derives from a study of cytomegalovirus exposure and HLA in healthy donors (dated by TCRdb to between 2016 and 2019). Study-level background: In an earlier analysis of roughly 500 of the donors, around 300 Gb of sequence data and 117 million unique TCR beta sequences from 150 million to 200 million T cells were reported. The later analysis used no new phenotypic data to find candidate immune exposures, relying instead on TCR beta sequences and their occurrence across donors. All discovery cohort repertoires had been generated on a single sequencing platform. A later genetic analysis used genome-wide SNP genotypes for about three fifths of the 666 donors, treating that subset as a discovery cohort. Approximately 330 gigabases of sequencing data and 91 million or so unique TCR sequences made up an early release that covered 640 HLA-typed donors. Along with the approximately 700-subject first cohort, a separate validation cohort of around 110 different subjects was used. Of the roughly 390 genotyped donors, 65% to 90% were placed in the genetic ancestry cluster associated with self-reported Caucasian donors. About five DR-DQ haplotypes were treated as single units for association and clustering because of strong linkage in the cohort. Across under 500 genotyped donors of the cohort, an average of roughly 230,000 unique TCR beta nucleotide sequences per donor were sequenced, and roughly a sixth of those sequences were non-productive. Using immunosequencing, the study profiled T cell repertoires from 500 to 800 subjects and related those repertoires to cytomegalovirus serostatus. The study aimed to test whether signatures of past pathogen exposure could be identified by cataloging public T cell receptors. In an earlier analysis of roughly 600 of the donors, high-throughput TCR beta sequencing was used to judge whether each TCR beta V gene segment behaved as functional or pseudogenic. Donor age, sex, ethnicity and CMV serostatus were collected together with the repertoire data. The number of donors typed differed by locus, with 629-630 for A, B, C, DRB1 and DQB1, over 500 for DQA1, 600 to 610 for DPA1, and approximately 470 for DPB1. To predict cytomegalovirus infection status, the study combined high-throughput TCR immunosequencing, statistical association of individual TCRs with disease status, and machine learning. A later analysis re-analyzed previously published TCR beta repertoires from about 730 donors and added high-resolution HLA genotyping to study TCR occurrence patterns. Both class I and class II loci were covered by HLA typing, at four-digit resolution.

CDR1 is given as SGHRS and CDR2 as YFSETQ, both from the germline V gene. From its cysteine to its phenylalanine, the CDR3 spans 16 amino acids. The CDR3 DNA has 48 bases and is translated from base 1. Deletion took 4 bases off V and 9 bases off J, with a span of 25 bases between the germline ends. In regard to this clone: Its cognate antigen has yet to be identified. Per-base qualities were not stored, and no clone one base away is much larger.

The cohort consisted of fewer than 700 healthy bone marrow donors. Cohort members were all nominally healthy when sampled, although unrecorded immune exposures were likely present. The donor was CMV seropositive and belonged to the group of a few hundred seropositive cohort members. Each donor provided a peripheral blood sample, and peripheral blood mononuclear cells were used for TCR beta sequencing. Genomic DNA was extracted from the blood cell samples with the Qiagen DNeasy Blood Extraction Kit. On the study overall, not on this receptor specifically: A further reported finding was that TCR beta sequences accurately predicted the HLA-A and HLA-B alleles for most subjects in the first cohort. In the study, around 150 TCR beta chains were listed as associated with cytomegalovirus. Compared with the 666-donor mean, donors in an Asian-associated ancestry cluster had fewer N-insertions in productive TCRs, according to a later genetic analysis. In both the original and validation cohorts, the classifier was reported to diagnose cytomegalovirus status with high specificity and sensitivity. Because HLA typing was unavailable for some donors at each locus, only the typed subset was used in association tests. An earlier analysis of around 540 of the donors showed that most TCR beta V segments appeared in productive rearrangements either about 87% or about 30% of the time, which broadly matched IMGT annotations. When HLA alleles, especially DR and DQ, strongly co-occurred, TCR associations were difficult to assign to individual alleles. According to a later analysis, most CMV-associated TCR beta chains appeared to be HLA-restricted, and the HLA associations seemed to be driven largely by CMV exposure. A few of the identified cytomegalovirus-associated TCR beta chains were confirmed in vitro to be specific for cytomegalovirus antigens. Linkage disequilibrium might explain the correlated functional status among segregating V segments, but an unknown experimental factor could not be ruled out. For the cohort, immune exposure information was limited to CMV serostatus. Compared with equally common non-associated chains, HLA-associated TCR beta chains in a later analysis were more clonally expanded and had lower generation probabilities. The authors suggested that the approach could potentially be generalized to other disease states and immunological phenotypes. Most TCR sequences were seen in very few donors, while some public TCRs were found in many individuals. Several of the top co-occurrence clusters appeared to be linked to parvovirus B19, influenza, CMV and Epstein-Barr virus, according to a later analysis. About 17 rarely observed V segments, including chromosome 9 orphons, were excluded from the earlier analysis of some 590 of the donors because counts were too low. In a later analysis, around 15,000 TCR beta sequences were associated with specific HLA alleles at a false discovery rate of 0.05. V-gene and J-gene trimming of TCR beta chains was associated with a missense DCLRE1C variant in a later genetic analysis, and the association was replicated in an independent cohort. Sequencing depth was assumed to be roughly uniform across donors in the presence/absence analyses, though that assumption may not hold. The cohort was sequenced for TCR beta chains only, and without alpha or paired-chain data the features that could be detected were limited. Some IMGT-functional V segments, including TRBV6-2 and TRBV6-3, could not be told apart with the 87-base-pair reads, so those segments were excluded. According to a later analysis, TCR association rates differed among HLA loci, with DRB1 alleles showing the most associated TCRs and HLA-C alleles showing the fewest. The sequencing pipeline was judged likely to have produced a cluster of highly shared sequence variants as a technical artifact.

The protocol used for the library was the immunoSEQ multiplex PCR assay. A mixture of 60 forward primers for TCR Vbeta segments and 13 reverse primers for TCR Jbeta segments was used in the multiplex PCR. The CDR3 region of rearranged TCR beta genes was amplified from genomic DNA by a multiplex PCR assay. The Illumina HiSeq System was used to sequence the amplified TCR beta libraries as 87-base-pair reads. The original methods were these. In a later analysis, some 80 million unique TCR beta chains were counted across the 500 to 700 repertoires, and around 11 million of these chains were shared by at least two donors. Raw reads were error-corrected and collapsed into unique sequences with a nearest-neighbor algorithm that merged closely related sequences to remove PCR and sequencing errors. To assign V, D and J gene segments, CDR3 sequences were aligned to IMGT reference sequences. For a sequence to be retained, a match of at least six nucleotides to both a V gene segment and a J gene segment was required. Rearrangements were called productive when the CDR3 lacked stop codons and stayed in frame with V and J; all others were non-productive. Following IMGT convention, CDR3 was defined as the stretch from the second conserved V-encoded cysteine to the conserved J-encoded phenylalanine. In an earlier analysis of 550 to 650 of the donors, sequences lacking an unambiguous match to a single V gene segment were excluded. In an earlier analysis of 587 of the donors, V segments were called functional above 56.7% productive rearrangements and were called segregating when the between-donor standard deviation exceeded 5%. To diagnose cytomegalovirus status from the catalog of TCR beta chain sequences, a statistical classification framework was built. In a later analysis, TCR nucleotide sequences were compared against IMGT/GENE-DB human TR gene sequences so that V and J genes could be assigned. Using the TCRdist pipeline, a later analysis assigned CDR3 sequences along with most-parsimonious VDJ recombination scenarios. A later analysis defined each TCR beta chain by its CDR3 amino acid sequence plus V-gene family, and excluded reads lacking a unique V-gene family. As a way to deal with suspected cross-contamination and a sequencing artifact, a later analysis dropped approximately 570 nucleotide sequences that were highly shared and had low generation probability. In a later analysis, a clonal expansion index for each public chain was calculated from normalized within-repertoire ranks of inferred template counts. A later analysis computed generation probabilities with a VDJ recombination model fitted to out-of-frame rearrangements, and checked the results against IGoR. In a later analysis, TCR-TCR, TCR-HLA and TCR-CMV co-occurrence was scored with hypergeometric tests, and a repertoire-size bias correction was applied to TCR pairs. In a later analysis, false discovery rates were estimated by permuting HLA or CMV assignments 20 times. A later analysis grouped co-occurring TCRs with DBSCAN, adding TCRdist sequence similarity when clustering within HLA-allele-positive subsets. For co-occurrence clustering, repertoires with fewer than 30,000 or more than 120,000 public chains were excluded, along with four to six repertoires with anomalous nucleotide sharing. TCRdb carries this immuneACCESS record with in-frame sequences only. Its versions omit some clonotypes, under half of them owing to an unresolved V gene in the studies checked, with the rest unexplained. From that table come the V and J calls and clone size; the DNA was used to work out D and trimming. The sample table records some 190,000 clones; more than 65% of these occur just once. The ten largest make up approximately 3.6% of the sample.

This sequence was found in a man between 40 and 49 years old in good health and CMV-seropositive. This sequence uses TRBV5-1 and TRBJ1-1; no D gene call is confident. The material sequenced was PBMCs. The CDR3 sequence is CASSTAGTGNPPKAFF. The DNA is TGCGCCAGCAGCACAGCCGGAACCGGGAACCCCCCAAAAGCTTTCTTT.